This is a list of T cell receptor beta chains from one sample in a study of OX40 agonist ivuxolimab in advanced cancers. Repertoires were generated with immunoSEQ multiplex PCR, while TCRdb's copy carries only in-frame clones and drops some. Seen here are fewer than 35,000 clones, about 74% observed once, and the top ten hold around 12%. This material consisted of CD4+ or CD8+ T cells sorted from blood, taken in a trial of the OX40 agonist ivuxolimab. These receptors were obtained from an adult with an advanced solid tumor such as melanoma, head and neck, liver or kidney cancer. The CDR3 runs from the conserved cysteine through the conserved F or W. Each record gives: D gene, J gene, clone size, V gene, CDR3 protein, CDR3 DNA. D genes are given only for firm matches. The size field is filled for only some rows; it gives once, few, many or a size class.

d_call: -
j_call: TRBJ1-5
clone_size: -
v_call: TRBV6-6
cdr3_aa: CASSSKVRSNQPQHF
cdr3_nt: TGTGCCAGCAGTTCCAAGGTTCGAAGCAATCAGCCCCAGCATTTT

d_call: TRBD1
j_call: TRBJ1-1
clone_size: -
v_call: TRBV28
cdr3_aa: CASSLLGQTAFF
cdr3_nt: TGTGCCAGCAGTTTATTGGGACAGACAGCTTTCTTT

d_call: TRBD1
j_call: TRBJ1-3
clone_size: -
v_call: TRBV11-2
cdr3_aa: CASSIRTGSGNTIYF
cdr3_nt: TGTGCCAGCAGCATACGGACAGGCTCTGGAAACACCATATATTTT

d_call: -
j_call: TRBJ1-3
clone_size: -
v_call: TRBV11-2
cdr3_aa: CASSLIGSGNTIYF
cdr3_nt: TGTGCCAGCAGTTTAATAGGCTCTGGAAACACCATATATTTT

d_call: -
j_call: TRBJ1-1
clone_size: few
v_call: TRBV4-1
cdr3_aa: CASSQVAQGRSWDWDTEAFF
cdr3_nt: TGCGCCAGCAGCCAAGTGGCCCAGGGGCGAAGTTGGGATTGGGACACTGAAGCTTTCTTT

d_call: -
j_call: TRBJ2-6
clone_size: -
v_call: TRBV30
cdr3_aa: CAWSVLGSGANVLTF
cdr3_nt: TGTGCCTGGAGTGTACTAGGGTCTGGGGCCAACGTCCTGACTTTC

d_call: -
j_call: TRBJ2-6
clone_size: -
v_call: TRBV6-5
cdr3_aa: CASSRDFGANVLTF
cdr3_nt: TGTGCCAGTAGCAGGGATTTTGGGGCCAACGTCCTGACTTTC

d_call: TRBD1
j_call: TRBJ2-1
clone_size: -
v_call: TRBV5-1
cdr3_aa: CASRPGQKNEQFF
cdr3_nt: TGCGCCAGCCGACCGGGACAGAAGAATGAGCAGTTCTTC

d_call: -
j_call: TRBJ2-1
clone_size: -
v_call: TRBV19
cdr3_aa: CASRNTGLVNEQFF
cdr3_nt: TGTGCCAGTAGAAACACAGGGCTCGTGAATGAGCAGTTCTTC

d_call: TRBD1
j_call: TRBJ1-2
clone_size: -
v_call: TRBV29-1
cdr3_aa: CSSSTGGAGYTF
cdr3_nt: TGCAGTTCCTCGACAGGGGGCGCTGGCTACACCTTC

d_call: TRBD1
j_call: TRBJ2-7
clone_size: few
v_call: TRBV6-5
cdr3_aa: CASSSRGLEQYF
cdr3_nt: TGTGCCAGCAGTAGCAGGGGGCTCGAGCAGTACTTC

d_call: TRBD1
j_call: TRBJ1-1
clone_size: -
v_call: TRBV23-1
cdr3_aa: CAMNRGLNTEAFF
cdr3_nt: TGCGCCATGAACAGGGGCTTGAACACTGAAGCTTTCTTT

d_call: -
j_call: TRBJ1-1
clone_size: -
v_call: TRBV10-2
cdr3_aa: CASRPLGTGAEAFF
cdr3_nt: TGCGCCAGCAGGCCCTTGGGGACGGGAGCTGAAGCTTTCTTT

d_call: -
j_call: TRBJ1-1
clone_size: -
v_call: TRBV19
cdr3_aa: CASISPGARSEAFF
cdr3_nt: TGTGCCAGTATCTCTCCGGGGGCCAGGTCTGAAGCTTTCTTT

d_call: TRBD1
j_call: TRBJ2-1
clone_size: -
v_call: TRBV18
cdr3_aa: CASSPLGQGNEQFF
cdr3_nt: TGTGCCAGCTCACCTCTTGGACAGGGGAATGAGCAGTTCTTC

d_call: -
j_call: TRBJ2-2
clone_size: -
v_call: TRBV27
cdr3_aa: CASSRMGTGELFF
cdr3_nt: TGTGCCAGCAGCCGAATGGGAACCGGGGAGCTGTTTTTT

d_call: TRBD1
j_call: TRBJ1-5
clone_size: -
v_call: TRBV19
cdr3_aa: CASTLTGGYSNQPQHF
cdr3_nt: TGTGCCAGTACCCTAACAGGGGGATATAGCAATCAGCCCCAGCATTTT

d_call: -
j_call: TRBJ2-5
clone_size: -
v_call: TRBV19
cdr3_aa: CANKGGQETQYF
cdr3_nt: TGTGCCAACAAGGGGGGCCAAGAGACCCAGTACTTC

d_call: -
j_call: TRBJ1-1
clone_size: many
v_call: TRBV7-7
cdr3_aa: CASSLGGENTEAFF
cdr3_nt: TGTGCCAGCAGCTTAGGGGGGGAGAACACTGAAGCTTTCTTT

d_call: TRBD1
j_call: TRBJ2-3
clone_size: few
v_call: TRBV27
cdr3_aa: CASSFWDRGADTQYF
cdr3_nt: TGTGCCAGCAGTTTTTGGGACAGGGGTGCAGATACGCAGTATTTT

d_call: -
j_call: TRBJ2-3
clone_size: -
v_call: TRBV2
cdr3_aa: CASSEESSTDTQYF
cdr3_nt: TGTGCCAGCAGTGAGGAGTCTAGCACAGATACGCAGTATTTT

d_call: -
j_call: TRBJ2-7
clone_size: few
v_call: TRBV6-6
cdr3_aa: CASSYSPSEQYF
cdr3_nt: TGTGCCAGCAGTTACTCCCCCTCCGAGCAGTACTTC

d_call: -
j_call: TRBJ2-7
clone_size: few
v_call: TRBV14
cdr3_aa: CASSPRQGLNEQYF
cdr3_nt: TGTGCCAGCAGCCCCCGACAGGGACTCAACGAGCAGTACTTC

d_call: -
j_call: TRBJ1-4
clone_size: -
v_call: TRBV4-2
cdr3_aa: CASSHAQQGDNEKLFF
cdr3_nt: TGTGCCAGCAGCCACGCTCAACAGGGAGATAATGAAAAACTGTTTTTT

d_call: -
j_call: TRBJ1-1
clone_size: once
v_call: TRBV4-2
cdr3_aa: CASSLGEQGKAFF
cdr3_nt: TGTGCCAGCAGCTTGGGGGAACAGGGAAAGGCTTTCTTT